This record covers a single T cell receptor beta chain. Its target is not known. The CDR3 totals 13 residues. The ends were cut back, 4 bases at V and 5 bases at J, with 11 bases in the middle. The germline CDR1 and CDR2 sequences are MNHNS and SASEGT. This entry comes from a study of shared clonotypes between healthy human individuals. Findings and caveats of the study: It was the non-shared clonotypes that had lower generation probabilities than clonotypes shared by all four donors.

Splitting of each subset's genomic DNA was done evenly across several immunoSEQ plates. The repertoire was sequenced with immunoSEQ multiplex PCR; TCRdb's copy has only in-frame clones and lacks some. The sample holds approximately 2.4 million clones; approximately 94% are singletons and the top ten take around 0.13%. The chain carries TRBV6-1 and TRBJ1-1, with TRBD1 as a possible D gene (6 bases). This TCR was recovered from a young man in good health. Sequenced material: naive CD4+ T cells sorted from blood. Noted subset: CD45RA+ positively selected. CDR3 loop: CASSARGSTEAFF. In DNA form, the CDR3 reads TGTGCCAGCAGTGCCAGGGGAAGTACTGAAGCTTTCTTT.